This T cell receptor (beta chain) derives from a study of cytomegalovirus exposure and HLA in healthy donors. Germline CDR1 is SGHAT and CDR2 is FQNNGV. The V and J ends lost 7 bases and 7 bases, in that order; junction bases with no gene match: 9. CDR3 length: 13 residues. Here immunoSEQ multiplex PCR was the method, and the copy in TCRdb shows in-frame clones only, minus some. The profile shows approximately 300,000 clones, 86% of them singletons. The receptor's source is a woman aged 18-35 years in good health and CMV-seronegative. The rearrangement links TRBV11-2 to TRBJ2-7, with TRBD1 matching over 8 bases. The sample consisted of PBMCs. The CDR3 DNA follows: TGTGCCAGCAACAAGCAGGGGGCGGGGGAGCAGTACTTC. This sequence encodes CASNKQGAGEQYF.